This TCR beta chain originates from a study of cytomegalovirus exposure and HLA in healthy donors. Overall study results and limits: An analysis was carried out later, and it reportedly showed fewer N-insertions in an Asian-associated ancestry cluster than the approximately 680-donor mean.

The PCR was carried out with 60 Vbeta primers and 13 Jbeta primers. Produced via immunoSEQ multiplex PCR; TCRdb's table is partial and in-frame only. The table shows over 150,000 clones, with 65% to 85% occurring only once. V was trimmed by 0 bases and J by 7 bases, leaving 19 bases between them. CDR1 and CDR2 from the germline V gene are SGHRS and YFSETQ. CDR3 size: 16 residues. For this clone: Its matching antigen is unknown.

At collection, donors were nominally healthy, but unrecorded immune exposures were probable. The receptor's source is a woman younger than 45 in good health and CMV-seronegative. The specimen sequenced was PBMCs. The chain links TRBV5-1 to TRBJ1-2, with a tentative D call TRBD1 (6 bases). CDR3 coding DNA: TGCGCCAGCAGCTTGGCACCTTCGGGGGGCCTGGGTGGCTACACCTTC. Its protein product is CASSLAPSGGLGGYTF.